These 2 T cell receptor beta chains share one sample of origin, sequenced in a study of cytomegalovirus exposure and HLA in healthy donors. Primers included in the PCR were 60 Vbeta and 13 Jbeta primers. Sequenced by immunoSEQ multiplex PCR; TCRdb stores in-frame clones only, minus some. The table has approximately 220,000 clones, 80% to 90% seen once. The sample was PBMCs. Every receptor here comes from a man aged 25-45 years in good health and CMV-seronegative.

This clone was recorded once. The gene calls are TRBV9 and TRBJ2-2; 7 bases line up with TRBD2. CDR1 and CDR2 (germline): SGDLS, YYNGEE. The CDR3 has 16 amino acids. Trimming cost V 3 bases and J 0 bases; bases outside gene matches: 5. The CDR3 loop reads CASSEVGGANTGELFF. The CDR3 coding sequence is TGTGCCAGCAGCGAGGTGGGAGGGGCGAACACCGGGGAGCTGTTTTTT.

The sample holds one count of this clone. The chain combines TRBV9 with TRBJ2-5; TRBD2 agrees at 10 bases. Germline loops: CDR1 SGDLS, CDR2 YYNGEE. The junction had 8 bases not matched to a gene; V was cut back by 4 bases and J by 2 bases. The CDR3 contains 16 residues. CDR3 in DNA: TGTGCCAGCAGCTCGGGACTAGCGTTAAATCAAGAGACCCAGTACTTC. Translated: CASSSGLALNQETQYF.